This T cell receptor (beta chain) derives from a study of blood T cells in healthy people across ages (dated by TCRdb to the mid-2010s). The study in broad terms: In model experiments, roughly one uniquely barcoded TCR beta cDNA molecule per two T cells was captured by template switching. Using the same blood draw, the study looked at two additional independent replicas of 1 million unique cDNA reads for two donors, one aged 18 to 30 and the other aged 80 or older. To avoid experimental bias, donors of different ages were distributed randomly across sequencing lanes. Using deep sequencing normalized with unique cDNA molecular identifiers, the study measured how TCR beta repertoire diversity changes with age. The donors were split into four age groups: young (average around 15 years), middle-aged (39), aged (about 56) and long-lived (over 80).

Via the germline V gene (reference sequence), CDR1 is DFQATT and CDR2 SNEGSKA. From cysteine to phenylalanine, the CDR3 is 16 amino acids long. The only DNA kept is the CDR3, 48 bases in frame from the first base. V ends up 6 bases short and J 4 bases short, with an unmatched junction base count of 15. The 39 donors, aged about 6 to 95 years, were systemically healthy Caucasian individuals from Russia. Each donor gave 8 to 10 milliliters of peripheral blood, drawn into EDTA-treated Vacutainer tubes. Ficoll-Paque density-gradient centrifugation was used to isolate PBMCs, with at least 6 million per sample. Trizol reagent was used to extract total RNA from PBMCs, with at least 5.5 micrograms per sample. The percentages of naive CD45RAhigh/CD27high T cells were determined by flow cytometry on a PBMC aliquot from every donor. General conclusions and limits of the study: Donor CMV infection status was unknown, potentially confounding age-related changes in expanded clonotypes. Observed TCR beta diversity correlated strongly with the percentage of naive T cells measured by flow cytometry. Since profiling was done on bulk unsorted PBMCs, naive and antigen-experienced compartments could not be conclusively compared. Compared with the aged group, the long-lived group had more naive CD4+ T cells, fewer expanded clones and increased TCR diversity, a pattern suggesting age selection. As age increased, observed TCR beta diversity per million T cells dropped in a roughly linear way, and a significant reduction was already evident by age 40. Estimates of total diversity based on one million sequenced T cells were considered lower bounds and underestimates.

This clonotype has ten or more counts. The antigen this receptor binds is unknown. Base qualities are missing; no much larger clone stands one base away. The library was prepared using 5' RACE. Sequencing relied on an Illumina HiSeq 2500. A second PCR of roughly 7 to 11 cycles was performed with a sample-barcoded 5' primer and a J-beta primer mix. Each TCR beta cDNA molecule received a unique molecular identifier from a template-switch 5' adaptor carrying 12 random nucleotides. At least 2.5 million CDR3-containing paired-end reads were obtained from each sample. The Mint cDNA synthesis kit, primed by a TRBC-specific oligonucleotide, was used to synthesize first-strand cDNA from all RNA. Following uracil-DNA glycosylase treatment, a first 18-cycle PCR with universal primers M1SS and BC2_uni_R was performed on all cDNA. The original pipeline was this. Each sample was normalized by randomly selecting 1 million high-quality reads, each carrying a distinct molecular identifier. Instead of being binned into consensus sequences, reads that shared molecular identifiers were thrown out. MiTCR, with a Q25 quality threshold and the strictest error-elimination algorithm, was used for CDR3 identification, clonotype clustering and error correction. A nonparametric unseen species model with Euler transformation was used to estimate lower-bound total TCR beta diversity. The public sequencing data were trimmed at Q25 with fastp and processed into clonotypes with MiXCR by TCRdb, which kept only in-frame beta chains. Identical CDR3 protein sequences are pooled into one entry, listed with their most common genes and DNA. TCRdb assigned the V and J calls; the authors' analysis was not used. The sample contains hundreds of thousands of distinct CDR3 sequences, under 30% of them found a single time. Roughly 17% of the sample rests with the top ten.

Sequencing used blood. The rearranged segments are TRBV20-1 and TRBJ2-7, with 10 junctional bases fitting TRBD1. This receptor was taken from a woman of 80 years or more in good health. The CDR3 is CSARTIDRGPLYEQYF. The DNA sequence is as follows: TGCAGTGCCCGTACTATAGACAGGGGGCCGTTATACGAGCAGTACTTC.